These T cell receptor beta chains were read from a single sample in a study of radiation and T cells in renal cell carcinoma. Assay: immunoSEQ multiplex PCR; the TCRdb copy retains only in-frame clones and omits some. This sample carries roughly 120,000 clones, roughly 80% of them seen once, and the ten largest clones take 3%. The source material was blood, sampled from a patient whose treatment included radiotherapy and nephrectomy. Receptors were obtained from a woman aged 60 to 75 with renal cell carcinoma. Both conserved end residues are part of each CDR3. The D gene is left open where the match is weak. Some rows have no size entry. The others give once, few or many, or a class for an expanded clone.

j_call,d_call,clone_size,v_call,cdr3_aa,cdr3_nt
TRBJ2-5,-,-,TRBV6-1,CASSYGETQYF,TGTGCCAGCAGCTACGGAGAGACCCAGTACTTC
TRBJ2-3,-,-,TRBV11-1,CASSYGLDTQYF,TGTGCCAGCAGCTATGGTCTGGATACGCAGTATTTT
TRBJ1-2,-,-,TRBV19,CASSPGAYGYTF,TGTGCCAGTAGTCCGGGAGCCTATGGCTACACCTTC
TRBJ2-7,TRBD1,-,TRBV2,CASSKGQGLVYEQYF,TGTGCCAGCAGCAAAGGACAGGGTTTGGTCTACGAGCAGTACTTC
TRBJ2-7,-,-,TRBV5-8,CASSWATVPSGEQYF,TGTGCCAGCAGCTGGGCGACAGTCCCCTCGGGGGAGCAGTACTTC
TRBJ2-4,-,-,TRBV2,CASSVGRRDKNIQYF,TGTGCCAGCAGTGTGGGTCGTAGGGATAAAAACATTCAGTACTTC
TRBJ2-5,TRBD2,-,TRBV5-4,CASSLAPGGLQETQYF,TGTGCCAGCAGCTTGGCCCCGGGGGGATTACAAGAGACCCAGTACTTC
TRBJ2-7,-,-,TRBV7-2,CASSLLPAGVGEQYF,TGTGCCAGCAGCCTCCTCCCGGCAGGGGTGGGCGAGCAGTACTTC
TRBJ2-7,TRBD1,-,TRBV19,CASSKNRDSLPHEQYF,TGTGCCAGTAGTAAAAACCGGGACAGCCTTCCCCACGAGCAGTACTTC
TRBJ2-5,-,-,TRBV9,CASSERQVRETQYF,TGTGCCAGCAGCGAAAGACAGGTCCGGGAGACCCAGTACTTC
TRBJ2-5,TRBD2,-,TRBV5-1,CASSSPRERSRETQYF,TGCGCCAGCAGCTCCCCGCGGGAGCGGTCCAGAGAGACCCAGTACTTC
TRBJ1-2,-,-,TRBV18,CASSSTVNYGYTF,TGTGCCAGCTCATCGACTGTGAATTATGGCTACACCTTC
TRBJ2-3,TRBD2,-,TRBV7-9,CASSLGLSGALTDTQYF,TGTGCCAGCAGCTTAGGGCTCAGCGGGGCCCTCACAGATACGCAGTATTTT
TRBJ2-6,TRBD1,once,TRBV7-9,CASRYDRGAGANVLTF,TGTGCCAGCAGATACGACAGGGGGGCTGGGGCCAACGTCCTGACTTTC
TRBJ1-5,-,-,TRBV7-8,CASSLTESNQPQHF,TGTGCCAGCAGCTTAACGGAGAGCAATCAGCCCCAGCATTTT
TRBJ2-3,-,-,TRBV19,CASSIRGGTTYTDTQYF,TGTGCCAGTAGTATACGGGGAGGGACAACCTACACAGATACGCAGTATTTT
TRBJ2-7,-,few,TRBV5-4,CASSLGGREQYF,TGTGCCAGCAGCTTGGGAGGAAGAGAGCAGTACTTC
TRBJ1-2,-,-,TRBV27,CASSSQNEGLYGYTF,TGTGCCAGCAGTTCCCAAAATGAGGGGCTATATGGCTACACCTTC
TRBJ1-1,-,-,TRBV7-2,CASSLGHGGAPRLTEAFF,TGTGCCAGCAGCTTGGGTCATGGGGGGGCCCCCCGTTTGACTGAAGCTTTCTTT
TRBJ1-5,-,-,TRBV6-1,CASSEALTGTHQPQHF,TGTGCCAGCAGTGAAGCCTTAACCGGGACCCACCAGCCCCAGCATTTT
TRBJ2-7,-,-,TRBV2,CASSEVLGGGSPEQYF,TGTGCCAGCAGTGAAGTCCTAGGTGGTGGGTCTCCCGAGCAGTACTTC
TRBJ2-5,TRBD1,-,TRBV18,CASSPFGTGGETQYF,TGTGCCAGCTCACCCTTCGGGACAGGGGGAGAGACCCAGTACTTC
TRBJ2-7,TRBD2,-,TRBV6-5,CASGQRTSGAHEQYF,TGTGCCAGTGGCCAAAGGACTAGCGGGGCCCACGAGCAGTACTTC
TRBJ2-5,TRBD2,-,TRBV6-5,CASSFLTGTSGGRKYF,TGTGCCAGCAGTTTCCTAACCGGGACTAGCGGGGGGAGAAAGTACTTC
TRBJ2-5,-,-,TRBV6-5,CASSPPEGTKTQYF,TGTGCCAGCAGCCCTCCAGAGGGTACAAAGACCCAGTACTTC
TRBJ2-1,-,few,TRBV13,CASSLGYEQFF,TGTGCCAGCAGCTTAGGCTATGAGCAGTTCTTC
TRBJ2-2,TRBD2,-,TRBV7-6,CASSLLAGGPTGELFF,TGTGCCAGCAGCTTATTAGCGGGGGGGCCGACCGGGGAGCTGTTTTTT
TRBJ1-1,-,once,TRBV15,CATSRPYTEAFF,TGTGCCACCAGCAGACCTTACACTGAAGCTTTCTTT
TRBJ2-5,-,-,TRBV5-1,CASSLAGRETQYF,TGCGCCAGCAGTTTGGCAGGGCGAGAGACCCAGTACTTC
TRBJ2-5,-,-,TRBV5-1,CASSLRAQETQYF,TGCGCCAGCAGCTTGAGAGCACAAGAGACCCAGTACTTC
TRBJ2-1,-,-,TRBV7-2,CASSLDRSGQQFF,TGTGCCAGCAGCTTAGATCGATCGGGACAGCAGTTCTTC
TRBJ1-5,-,-,TRBV28,CASALVGHDQPQHF,TGTGCCAGCGCCCTCGTTGGGCACGATCAGCCCCAGCATTTT
TRBJ2-7,TRBD2,-,TRBV4-3,CASRPIAAGGPAGYEQYF,TGCGCCAGCCGCCCCATTGCGGCGGGAGGGCCTGCGGGTTACGAGCAGTACTTC
TRBJ1-1,-,once,TRBV19,CASSMSSLWREGRNTEAFF,TGTGCCAGTAGTATGTCCTCCCTGTGGCGGGAGGGGAGAAACACTGAAGCTTTCTTT
TRBJ1-1,-,-,TRBV6-6,CASSLPGRRNTEAFF,TGTGCCAGCAGCCTTCCGGGACGTAGGAACACTGAAGCTTTCTTT
TRBJ2-4,TRBD1,-,TRBV27,CASSLGQGVIQYF,TGTGCCAGCAGCTTGGGGCAGGGGGTAATTCAGTACTTC
TRBJ1-3,TRBD1,few,TRBV7-9,CASSRTGDSGNTIYF,TGTGCCAGCAGTCGTACAGGGGACTCTGGAAACACCATATATTTT
TRBJ1-1,-,-,TRBV30,CAWTPRTPNTEAFF,TGTGCCTGGACCCCCCGCACACCGAACACTGAAGCTTTCTTT
TRBJ1-4,-,-,TRBV4-2,CASSQDPQGTNEKLFF,TGTGCCAGCAGCCAAGATCCGCAGGGAACTAATGAAAAACTGTTTTTT
TRBJ2-3,-,-,TRBV2,CASSTDTQYF,TGTGCCAGTTCCACAGATACGCAGTATTTT
TRBJ2-7,TRBD2,-,TRBV16,CASSPEAGGGYEQYF,TGTGCCAGCAGCCCAGAGGCGGGAGGAGGCTACGAGCAGTACTTC
TRBJ2-1,-,-,TRBV4-1,CASRGQGLYNEQFF,TGCGCCAGCAGGGGGCAGGGGCTCTACAATGAGCAGTTCTTC
TRBJ2-5,-,many,TRBV14,CASSHWEETQYF,TGTGCCAGCAGCCATTGGGAGGAGACCCAGTACTTC
TRBJ2-5,-,-,TRBV5-1,CASSLERLYQETQYF,TGCGCCAGCAGCTTGGAGCGCCTGTACCAAGAGACCCAGTACTTC
TRBJ1-1,-,-,TRBV6-1,CASRQTPEAFF,TGTGCCAGCAGACAGACACCTGAAGCTTTCTTT
TRBJ2-1,TRBD1,-,TRBV19,CATADRGLGLAYNEQFF,TGTGCCACTGCGGACAGGGGGCTGGGACTAGCCTACAATGAGCAGTTCTTC